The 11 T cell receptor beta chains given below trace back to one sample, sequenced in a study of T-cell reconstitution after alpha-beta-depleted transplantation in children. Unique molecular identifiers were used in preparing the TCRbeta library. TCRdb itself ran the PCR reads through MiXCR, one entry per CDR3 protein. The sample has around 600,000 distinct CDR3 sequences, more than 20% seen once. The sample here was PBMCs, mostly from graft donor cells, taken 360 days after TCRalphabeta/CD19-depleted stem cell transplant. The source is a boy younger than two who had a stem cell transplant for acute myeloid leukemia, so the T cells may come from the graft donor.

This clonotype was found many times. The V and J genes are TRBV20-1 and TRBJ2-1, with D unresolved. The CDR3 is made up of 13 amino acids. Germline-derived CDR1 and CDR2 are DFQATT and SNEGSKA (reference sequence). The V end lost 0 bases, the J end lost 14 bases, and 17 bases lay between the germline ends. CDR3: CSAREEQSPKKFF. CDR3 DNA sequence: TGCAGTGCTAGAGAAGAACAGAGTCCGAAAAAGTTCTTC.

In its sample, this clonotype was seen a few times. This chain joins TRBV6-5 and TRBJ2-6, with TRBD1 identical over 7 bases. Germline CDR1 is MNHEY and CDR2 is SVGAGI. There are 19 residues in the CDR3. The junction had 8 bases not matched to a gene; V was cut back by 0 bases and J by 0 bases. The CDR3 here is CASSYSDRLAFSGANVLTF. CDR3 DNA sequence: TGTGCCAGCAGTTACTCGGACAGGCTCGCATTCTCTGGGGCCAACGTCCTGACTTTC.

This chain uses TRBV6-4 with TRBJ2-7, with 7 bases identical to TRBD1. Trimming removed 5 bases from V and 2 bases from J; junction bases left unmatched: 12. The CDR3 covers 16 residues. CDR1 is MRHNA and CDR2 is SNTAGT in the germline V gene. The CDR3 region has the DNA TGTGCCAGCAGTCGCGTATGGGGGACAGATACCTACGAGCAGTACTTC. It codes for CASSRVWGTDTYEQYF.

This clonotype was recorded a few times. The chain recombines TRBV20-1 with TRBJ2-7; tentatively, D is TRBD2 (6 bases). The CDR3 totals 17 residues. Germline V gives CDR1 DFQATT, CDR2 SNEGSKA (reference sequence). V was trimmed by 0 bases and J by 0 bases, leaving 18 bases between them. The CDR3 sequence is CSARDLGVGGSSYEQYF. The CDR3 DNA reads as TGCAGTGCTAGAGATCTGGGAGTTGGGGGGAGCTCCTACGAGCAGTACTTC.

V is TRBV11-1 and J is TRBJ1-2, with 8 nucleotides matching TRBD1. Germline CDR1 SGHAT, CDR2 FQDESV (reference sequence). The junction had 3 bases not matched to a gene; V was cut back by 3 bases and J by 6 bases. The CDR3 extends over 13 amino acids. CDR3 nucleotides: TGTGCCAGCAGCTTTTCAGGGGGCCATGGCTACACCTTC. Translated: CASSFSGGHGYTF.

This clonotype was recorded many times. CDR3: CSASSETDTQYF. CDR3 bases: TGCAGTGCGTCGAGCGAAACAGATACGCAGTATTTT. The gene calls are TRBV20-1 and TRBJ2-3; no firm D call. CDR1 is DFQATT, CDR2 SNEGSKA, per germline (reference sequence). V gave up 6 bases and J gave up 3 bases, with 10 bases separating them. The CDR3 has 12 residues.

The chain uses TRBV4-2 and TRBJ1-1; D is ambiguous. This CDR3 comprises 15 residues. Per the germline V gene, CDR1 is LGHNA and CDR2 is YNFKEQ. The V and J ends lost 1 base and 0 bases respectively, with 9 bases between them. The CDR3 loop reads CASSQAPTVNTEAFF. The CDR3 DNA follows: TGTGCCAGCAGCCAAGCCCCTACTGTGAACACTGAAGCTTTCTTT.

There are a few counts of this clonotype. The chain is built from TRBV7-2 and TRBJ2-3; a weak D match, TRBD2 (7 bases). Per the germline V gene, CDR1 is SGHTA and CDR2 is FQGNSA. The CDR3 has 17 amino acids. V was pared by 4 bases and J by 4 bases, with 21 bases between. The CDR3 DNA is TGTGCCAGCAGCTACCTGGGACGGGGGGCCGGGGCAGATACGCAGTATTTT. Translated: CASSYLGRGAGADTQYF.

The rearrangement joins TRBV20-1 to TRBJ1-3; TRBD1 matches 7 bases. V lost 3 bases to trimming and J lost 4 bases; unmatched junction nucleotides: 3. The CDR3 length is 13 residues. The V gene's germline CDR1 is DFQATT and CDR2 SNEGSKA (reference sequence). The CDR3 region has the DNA TGCAGTGCTAGGTTACAGGGGGGAAACACCATATATTTT. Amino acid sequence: CSARLQGGNTIYF.

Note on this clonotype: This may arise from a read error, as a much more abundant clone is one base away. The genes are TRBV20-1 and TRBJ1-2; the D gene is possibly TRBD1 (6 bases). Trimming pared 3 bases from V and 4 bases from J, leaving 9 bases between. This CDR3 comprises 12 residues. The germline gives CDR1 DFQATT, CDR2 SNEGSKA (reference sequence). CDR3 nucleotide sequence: TGCAGTGCTAGTGAGGGGGGCTATGGCTACACCTTC. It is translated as CSASEGGYGYTF.

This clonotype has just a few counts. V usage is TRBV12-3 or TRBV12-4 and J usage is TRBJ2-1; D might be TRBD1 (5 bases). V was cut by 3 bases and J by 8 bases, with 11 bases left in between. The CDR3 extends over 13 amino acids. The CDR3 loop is CASSFGQGYEQFF. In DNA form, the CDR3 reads TGTGCCAGCAGTTTCGGGCAGGGATATGAGCAGTTCTTC.